These 16 T cell receptor beta chains share one sample of origin, sequenced in a study of Ad26.COV2.S vaccination and SARS-CoV-2 variants. Specified treatment: roughly 19 received Ad26.COV2.S at low or high dose, single or two shots; roughly 5 received placebo; per-sample allocation not given. Samples came from day 63 after the first vaccine or placebo injection. Generated by immunoSEQ multiplex PCR, the TCRdb table keeps only in-frame clones and is missing some. The sample includes some 330,000 clones, 85% to 90% of them seen just once. The sample here was peripheral blood, taken in a trial of Ad26.COV2.S vaccine versus placebo. The receptors shown here come from a person aged 18 to 65 who received the Ad26.COV2.S COVID-19 vaccine or a placebo.

This clone was recorded a few times. In DNA form, the CDR3 reads TGTGCCAGCAGCCAAGAGAGGGGAGAGACCCAGTACTTC. Translated: CASSQERGETQYF. The chain recombines TRBV14 with TRBJ2-5, with D possibly called TRBD1 or TRBD2 (5 bases each). Germline loops: CDR1 SGHDN, CDR2 FVKESK. The CDR3 loop spans 13 amino acids. Trimming stripped 0 bases from V and 4 bases from J, with 6 bases between.

This rearrangement joins TRBV4-3 to TRBJ2-2, with 8 bases matching TRBD1. CDR3 length: 14 amino acids. The germline V gene encodes CDR1 LGHNA and CDR2 YSLEER. J gave up 8 bases and V 3 bases, and 5 bases lay outside the gene matches. For the CDR3, the DNA is TGCGCCAGCAGCCACCCGCAGGGGGCGGGGGAGCTGTTTTTT. Encoded protein: CASSHPQGAGELFF.

V usage is TRBV28 and J usage is TRBJ2-7; TRBD1 aligns across 10 bases. Germline V gene data show CDR1 as MDHEN and CDR2 as SYDVKM. The CDR3 loop spans 14 amino acids. V dropped 3 bases and J dropped 3; count of bases not matched to a gene: 2. The CDR3 DNA sequence: TGTGCCAGCAGTTTTGGGACAGGGGTCTACGAGCAGTACGTC. Its protein is CASSFGTGVYEQYV.

The chain couples TRBV28 to TRBJ1-2; D call uncertain. The CDR3 is made up of 12 amino acids. Trimming left V 3 bases short and J 5 bases short, with 7 bases between. The germline V gene encodes CDR1 MDHEN and CDR2 SYDVKM. The CDR3 is CASSFSFYGYTF. The CDR3 DNA is TGTGCCAGCAGTTTCAGCTTTTATGGCTACACCTTC.

CDR3: CASSLLREGRWPQHF. The CDR3 bases are TGTGCCAGCAGCTTATTAAGGGAGGGGAGGTGGCCCCAGCATTTT. The chain recombines TRBV5-6 with TRBJ1-5; tentative D call: TRBD1 (5 bases). The germline V gene has CDR1 SGHDT and CDR2 YYEEEE. The length of the CDR3 is 15 residues. With 2 bases removed from V and 9 bases from J, the gap between germline ends came to 18 bases. Full variable domain (rest looked up from reference TRBV5-6 and TRBJ1-5): DAGVTQSPTHLIKTRGQQVTLRCSPKSGHDTVSWYQQALGQGPQFIFQYYEEEERQRGNFPDRFSGHQFPNYSSELNVNALLLGDSALYLCASSLLREGRWPQHFGDGTRLSIL.

The rearrangement joins TRBV7-2 to TRBJ2-2; the D gene is possibly TRBD1 (6 bases). The germline V gene has CDR1 SGHTA and CDR2 FQGNSA. This CDR3 has 16 amino acids. V was cut by 6 bases and J by 0 bases, with 14 bases left in between. CDR3 nucleotide sequence: TGTGCCAGCAGATTTCAGGGGACATCGAACACCGGGGAGCTGTTTTTT. The encoded protein is CASRFQGTSNTGELFF.

The V and J genes are TRBV2 and TRBJ1-6, with TRBD1 matching over 11 bases. Germline loops: CDR1 SNHLY, CDR2 FYNNEI. The ends lost 11 bases at V and 8 bases at J; junction bases unmatched: 8. The length of the CDR3 is 14 residues. In DNA, the CDR3 is TGTGCCGGCCGGACAGGGGGCTTTTATTCACCCCTCCACTTT. This gives the protein CAGRTGGFYSPLHF. The variable domain in full, with the rest retrieved from reference TRBV2 and TRBJ1-6, is EPEVTQTPSHQVTQMGQEVILRCVPISNHLYFYWYRQILGQKVEFLVSFYNNEISEKSEIFDDQFSVERPDGSNFTLKIRSTKLEDSAMYFCAGRTGGFYSPLHFGNGTRLTVT.

This chain links TRBV12-3 or TRBV12-4 with TRBJ2-7; D possibly corresponds to TRBD2 (6 bases). Between the trimmed V and J ends, which lost 3 bases and 5 bases, there was a span of 11 bases. The CDR3 loop spans 13 amino acids. The CDR3 loop reads CASSLAGSHEQYF. The CDR3 DNA reads as TGTGCCAGCAGTTTGGCGGGGTCCCACGAGCAGTACTTC.

V is TRBV5-1 and J is TRBJ2-3, with unresolved D. V was shortened by 1 base and J by 1 base, with 10 bases between the two germline ends. This CDR3 comprises 15 residues. Germline V gene lookup returns CDR1 SGHRS and CDR2 YFSETQ. In DNA, the CDR3 is TGCGCCAGCAGCTTGCGAAGCATACGCACAGATACGCAGTATTTT. Its protein is CASSLRSIRTDTQYF.

The chain recombines TRBV6-2 or TRBV6-3 with TRBJ2-2; D is uncertain. CDR3 length: 17 amino acids. V lost 2 bases, J lost 5 bases, and 18 bases lay in between. Germline CDR1 reads MNHEY; CDR2 reads SVGEGT. Here the CDR3 reads CASSYPMLGPGTGELFF. The CDR3 coding sequence is TGTGCCAGCAGTTACCCCATGCTAGGGCCTGGGACCGGGGAGCTGTTTTTT.

V is TRBV4-3 and J is TRBJ2-3; TRBD1 is a possible D gene (6 bases). Trimming removed 0 bases from V and 6 bases from J, with 16 bases in between. The CDR3 is made up of 16 amino acids. Per germline, CDR1 LGHNA and CDR2 YSLEER. CDR3 nucleotides: TGCGCCAGCAGCCAAGATATTTGGGGGCGCGGGGATACGCAGTATTTT. It codes for CASSQDIWGRGDTQYF.

The chain couples TRBV5-1 to TRBJ2-3; D is unclear. V was shortened by 5 bases and J by 6 bases, with 10 bases between the two germline ends. The CDR3 contains 12 residues. Germline loops: CDR1 SGHRS, CDR2 YFSETQ. CDR3 sequence reads: CASRGRADTQYF. CDR3 in DNA: TGCGCCAGCAGAGGACGGGCGGATACGCAGTATTTT.

The chain couples TRBV7-9 to TRBJ2-7; TRBD1 matches at 11 bases. The CDR3 consists of 15 residues. The V segment lost 6 bases and the J segment 6 bases; nucleotides outside the gene matches: 10. Germline assignment: CDR1 SEHNR and CDR2 FQNEAQ (reference sequence). In DNA, the CDR3 is TGTGCCAGCAGTCGGATCGGGACAGGGGGAGCCGAGCAGTACTTC. Its protein is CASSRIGTGGAEQYF.

V and J are TRBV7-8 and TRBJ1-4, with 8 bases aligning to TRBD1. V lost 0 bases, J lost 8 bases, and 5 bases stayed unmatched. Germline V lookup: CDR1 SGHVS, CDR2 FQNEAQ. The CDR3 totals 15 residues. The CDR3 sequence is CASSLATGAREKLFF. For the CDR3, the DNA is TGTGCCAGCAGCTTAGCGACAGGGGCCCGAGAAAAACTGTTTTTT. The variable domain in full, completed from reference TRBV7-8 and TRBJ1-4, reads GAGVSQSPRYKVAKRGQDVALRCDPISGHVSLFWYQQALGQGPEFLTYFQNEAQLDKSGLPSDRFFAERPEGSVSTLKIQRTQQEDSAVYLCASSLATGAREKLFFGSGTQLSVL.

The chain links TRBV13 to TRBJ2-1; D unclear. The CDR3 is 13 amino acids. In germline, CDR1 is PRHDT, CDR2 FYEKMQ (reference sequence). V dropped 6 bases and J dropped 2 bases, with 8 bases sitting between them. The CDR3, as DNA: TGTGCCAGCAGGAGTATCACCTACAATGAGCAGTTCTTC. Its protein product is CASRSITYNEQFF. Full variable domain (missing parts from reference TRBV13 and TRBJ2-1): AAGVIQSPRHLIKEKRETATLKCYPIPRHDTVYWYQQGPGQDPQFLISFYEKMQSDKGSIPDRFSAQQFSDYHSELNMSSLELGDSALYFCASRSITYNEQFFGPGTRLTVL.

A single count supports this clone. The rearrangement uses TRBV5-4 and TRBJ2-3; the match to TRBD2 covers 8 bases. The germline V gene encodes CDR1 SGHNT and CDR2 YYREEE (reference sequence). This CDR3 is 15 amino acids long. The V segment lost 2 bases and the J segment 5 bases; nucleotides outside the gene matches: 7. The CDR3 DNA sequence: TGTGCCAGCAGCTTCCCGGGACTAGACATAGATACGCAGTATTTT. Translation gives CASSFPGLDIDTQYF.